Listed here are 6 T cell receptor beta chains from one sample, sequenced in a study of T cell repertoires in cytomegalovirus infection. One entry per CDR3 protein results from TCRdb running MiXCR on the reads. The repertoire holds about 230,000 distinct CDR3 sequences, roughly 23% seen once, with 15% to 20% in the top ten. Material for sequencing was CD8+ T cells from PBMCs. The receptors come from a human donor in good health (CMV status not recorded). Some clones in this sample may be carry-over from other donors' samples.

In nucleotides, the CDR3 is TGTGCCAGCAGGGGTACGGGAGAGACCCAGTACTTC. As protein: CASRGTGETQYF. This chain connects TRBV7-9 to TRBJ2-5; no firm D call. V was cut by 6 bases and J by 4 bases, with 9 bases left in between. This CDR3 comprises 12 residues. CDR1 is SEHNR, CDR2 FQNEAQ, per germline (reference sequence).

This chain joins TRBV19 and TRBJ2-1; no clear D gene. The V end was cut by 3 bases, the J end by 6 bases, with 9 bases between. The length of the CDR3 is 13 residues. The germline V gene encodes CDR1 LNHDA and CDR2 SQIVND (reference sequence). The CDR3 DNA is TGTGCCAGTAGTATGTTGGAGTCCAATGAGCAGTTCTTC. This codes for CASSMLESNEQFF.

The chain recombines TRBV28 with TRBJ1-1; TRBD1 is a possible D gene (6 bases). V was cut by 5 bases and J by 2 bases, with 15 bases left in between. This CDR3 comprises 15 residues. Per germline, CDR1 MDHEN and CDR2 SYDVKM. Written as DNA, the CDR3 is TGTGCCAGCAGTCCGTACAGGGTAAATAACACTGAAGCTTTCTTT. It encodes CASSPYRVNNTEAFF.

The rearrangement links TRBV29-1 to TRBJ1-1; D gene unclear. The length of the CDR3 is 11 residues. The germline V gene has CDR1 SQVTM and CDR2 ANQGSEA. The germline V and J ends were trimmed by 3 bases and 2 bases, with 4 bases remaining between them. The CDR3 sequence: CSVDYNTEAFF. The CDR3 nucleotides read TGCAGCGTTGACTACAACACTGAAGCTTTCTTT.

Ten or more counts support this clonotype. In nucleotides, the CDR3 is TGTGCCAGCAGCTACATAGCGGGGGACTACGAGCAGTACTTC. It yields the protein CASSYIAGDYEQYF. This chain links TRBV7-6 with TRBJ2-7; 9 positions agree with TRBD2. This CDR3 is 14 amino acids long. V lost 4 bases and J lost 3; bases outside the gene matches: 4. From germline, CDR1 is SGHVS and CDR2 FNYEAQ.

This clonotype was found many times. The genes are TRBV6-1 and TRBJ2-1, with TRBD2 matching 9 bases. The V gene end was trimmed by 6 bases and the J gene end by 5 bases; junction bases not matched to a gene: 8. The CDR3 sequence is 15 residues long. Germline CDR1 MNHNS, CDR2 SASEGT. CDR3 DNA sequence: TGTGCCAGCAGCCTTAGCGGGGGAACACACAATGAGCAGTTCTTC. Translation: CASSLSGGTHNEQFF.